A selection of T cell receptor beta chains follows, all from one sample in a study of control samples from healthy donors and cancer patients. TCRdb keeps only in-frame clones here, not all; method: immunoSEQ multiplex PCR. This sample has 15,000 to 20,000 clones, with 88% found just once. Sequenced input: PBMCs. Every receptor here comes from a woman aged 60-75 years with head and neck cancer. CDR3s include the opening cysteine and the closing phenylalanine or tryptophan. D genes are given only for firm matches. Clone size is given for some rows only: seen once, a few or many times, or a class if the clone is expanded.

V gene,D gene,J gene,clone size,CDR3 DNA,CDR3 protein
TRBV27,TRBD1,TRBJ2-3,once,TGTGCCAGCAGTCCTCGACAGGGGGGAGATACGCAGTATTTT,CASSPRQGGDTQYF
TRBV27,NA,TRBJ2-7,NA,TGTGCCAGCAGTTCCAGAGGCGAGCAGTACTTC,CASSSRGEQYF
TRBV5-1,NA,TRBJ2-7,NA,TGCGCCGGCAGCCGAACCGACAGGTTATCCTACGAGCAGTACTTC,CAGSRTDRLSYEQYF
TRBV2,NA,TRBJ1-1,NA,TGTGCCAGCACTCAAAGCAGGGCTAACACTGAAGCTTTCTTT,CASTQSRANTEAFF
TRBV27,TRBD1,TRBJ1-5,NA,TGTGCCAGCAGCCCCCTCGGCAGGGGACAGGAACGGGATTTCCCCCAGCATTTT,CASSPLGRGQERDFPQHF
TRBV5-1,TRBD2,TRBJ2-7,NA,TGCGCCAGCAGCTTGGAGGCTAGCGGGCCTTACGAGCAGTACTTC,CASSLEASGPYEQYF
TRBV27,NA,TRBJ2-1,NA,TGTGCCAGCAGTTTAATGGGTGGGGTAACGCGATCCTACAATGAGCAGTTCTTC,CASSLMGGVTRSYNEQFF
TRBV6-6,TRBD1,TRBJ1-5,NA,TGTGCCAGCAGTTTAGGACAGGGCAATCAGCCCCAGCATTTT,CASSLGQGNQPQHF
TRBV7-9,TRBD2,TRBJ2-1,NA,TGTGCCAGCAGCTTCGGGACTAGCGGGTTCTCCTACAATGAGCAGTTCTTC,CASSFGTSGFSYNEQFF
TRBV7-2,TRBD2,TRBJ2-1,NA,TGTGCCAGCAGCTTAGAGGGGACTAGCGGGAGGTATTATAATGAGCAGTTCTTC,CASSLEGTSGRYYNEQFF
TRBV27,TRBD2,TRBJ2-2,NA,TGTGCCAGCAGTTTATACCCCCCAACTAGCGGCCCGAACACCGGGGAGCTGTTTTTT,CASSLYPPTSGPNTGELFF
TRBV7-6,NA,TRBJ1-1,NA,TGTGCCAGCAGCTTAGAGGGACACCAGAACACTGAAGCTTTCTTT,CASSLEGHQNTEAFF
TRBV9,TRBD2,TRBJ2-1,NA,TGTGCCAGCACCCAAACTAGCGGGAGCAGCTCCTACAATGAGCAGTTCTTC,CASTQTSGSSSYNEQFF
TRBV18,NA,TRBJ2-3,NA,TGTGCCAGCTCACCAGGAAAGAGTGCGACAGATACGCAGTATTTT,CASSPGKSATDTQYF
TRBV28,NA,TRBJ1-5,NA,TGTGCCAGCAGCCTTTACAGGGCCAGTCAGCAGCCCCAGCATTTT,CASSLYRASQQPQHF
TRBV27,TRBD2,TRBJ2-7,NA,TGTGCCAGCCAACTAGCGGGAGCCTACGAGCAGTACTTC,CASQLAGAYEQYF
TRBV6-4,NA,TRBJ1-1,NA,TGTGCCAGCAGCCCCGACGCGGGGATCGTTGAAGCTTTCTTT,CASSPDAGIVEAFF
TRBV9,NA,TRBJ2-7,NA,TGTGCCAGCAGCGTAGCTTCAACCACCTACGAGCAGTACTTC,CASSVASTTYEQYF
TRBV28,TRBD2,TRBJ2-1,few,TGTGCCAGCAGTTTTTCCCTTCGAAGCGGGAGTGACTACAATGAGCAGTTCTTC,CASSFSLRSGSDYNEQFF
TRBV4-1,NA,TRBJ1-1,few,TGCGCCAGCAGCCAGCTTACAATAAACGCGAACACTGAAGCTTTCTTT,CASSQLTINANTEAFF
TRBV6-5,NA,TRBJ2-5,once,TGTGCCAGCAGTTACGGTCACAGGGAAGAGACCCAGTACTTC,CASSYGHREETQYF
TRBV28,NA,TRBJ1-6,NA,TGTGCCAGCAGTTTACATGGGGGGTCACCCCTCCACTTT,CASSLHGGSPLHF
TRBV18,NA,TRBJ2-3,NA,TGTGCCAGCTCACCCCCCGCGGATACGCAGTATTTT,CASSPPADTQYF
TRBV2,NA,TRBJ1-4,NA,TGTGCCAGCATAGGGACAACTAATGAAAAACTGTTTTTT,CASIGTTNEKLFF
TRBV5-4,NA,TRBJ2-7,NA,TGTGCCAGCAGCTTGGAGACCAGCTATGGGGAGCAGTACTTC,CASSLETSYGEQYF
TRBV1,NA,TRBJ2-3,NA,TGCACCAGCAGCCAAGATAGCAGCGGGAGGGCCAGCACAGATACGCAGTATTTT,CTSSQDSSGRASTDTQYF
TRBV10-2,NA,TRBJ2-1,NA,TGCGCCAGCGTAACCTTAGCGGCTAGCTCCTACAATGAGCAGTTCTTC,CASVTLAASSYNEQFF
TRBV7-9,TRBD1,TRBJ2-5,NA,TGTGCCAGCAGCTTAGGGGACAGGGGGCTTCGCGAGACCCAGTACTTC,CASSLGDRGLRETQYF
TRBV19,NA,TRBJ1-6,NA,TGTGCCAGTAGAGAGTTCTCCTATAATTCACCCCTCCACTTT,CASREFSYNSPLHF
TRBV30,NA,TRBJ1-2,NA,TGTGCCTGGAGTGGGGGTCCCTATGGCTACACCTTC,CAWSGGPYGYTF
TRBV11-2,NA,TRBJ2-7,NA,TGTGCCAGCAGTTTTCGGAGGGGGCCCGCCTACGAGCAGTACTTC,CASSFRRGPAYEQYF
TRBV28,NA,TRBJ2-1,once,TGTGCCAGCAGTCCCCAGGGACCGAATTACAATGAGCAGTTCTTC,CASSPQGPNYNEQFF
TRBV28,NA,TRBJ2-5,NA,TGTGCCAGCAATAGCGGAAATCAAGAGACCCAGTACTTC,CASNSGNQETQYF
TRBV2,NA,TRBJ1-5,NA,TGTGCCAGCAGTGAAGTTCCGAATCAGCCCCAGCATTTT,CASSEVPNQPQHF
TRBV5-4,NA,TRBJ2-1,NA,TGTGCCAGCAGCTTGGCACTAGGTAGCAATGAGCAGTTCTTC,CASSLALGSNEQFF
TRBV12-5,NA,TRBJ2-6,NA,TGTGCTAGTGGCATTTCTGGGGCCAACGTCCTGACTTTC,CASGISGANVLTF
TRBV3-1/TRBV3-2,NA,TRBJ2-1,NA,TGTGCCAGCAGCCTAAGATCTCAACCAGGGGTCTCGGTCGATGAGCAGTTCTTC,CASSLRSQPGVSVDEQFF
TRBV5-4,NA,TRBJ2-3,once,TGTGCCAGCAGCTTGGTCAATTCAGGATCATGGGGCACAGATACGCAGTATTTT,CASSLVNSGSWGTDTQYF
TRBV7-9,NA,TRBJ1-1,NA,TGTGCCAGCAGCTTCGGTACAGGGAACACTGAAGCTTTCTTT,CASSFGTGNTEAFF
TRBV28,NA,TRBJ2-2,NA,TGTGCCAGCAGTTTAAGTGGGGCGAACACCGGGGAGCTGTTTTTT,CASSLSGANTGELFF
TRBV5-5,NA,TRBJ2-7,NA,TGTGCCAGCAGCTTTACGCTGGGGATGAGGGGCTACGAGCAGTACTTC,CASSFTLGMRGYEQYF
TRBV27,TRBD1,TRBJ2-7,NA,TGTGCCAGCAGTTCCTCGACAGGGGTAAGCTACGAGCAGTACTTC,CASSSSTGVSYEQYF
TRBV6-5,NA,TRBJ1-6,NA,TGTGCCAGCAGTCGGGATTCAGGGGCACCCCTCCACTTT,CASSRDSGAPLHF
TRBV11-1,TRBD1,TRBJ1-2,NA,TGTGCCAGCAGCCTTACAGGGGGCGACAGTGGCTACACCTTC,CASSLTGGDSGYTF
TRBV5-4,NA,TRBJ2-3,NA,TGTGCCAGCAGCTTGGGGGCCTTTGGGGCAGATACGCAGTATTTT,CASSLGAFGADTQYF
TRBV7-6,TRBD1,TRBJ2-2,NA,TGTGCCAGCAGCACCGGGACAGGAAACACCGGGGAGCTGTTTTTT,CASSTGTGNTGELFF
TRBV5-1,TRBD1,TRBJ1-6,NA,TGCGCCAGCAGCTTGGGGACAGGGGTGAGCTCACCCCTCCACTTT,CASSLGTGVSSPLHF
TRBV5-6,NA,TRBJ2-5,NA,TGTGCCAGCAGCGCGCCGACTGGCGGCCCAGAGACCCAGTACTTC,CASSAPTGGPETQYF
TRBV5-1,NA,TRBJ1-3,NA,TGCGCCAGCAGCTTGGATCAGGGCGGAAACACCATATATTTT,CASSLDQGGNTIYF
TRBV19,NA,TRBJ2-7,once,TGTGCCAGTAGTATAGATCCAGTCAGCCCGTACGAGCAGTACTTC,CASSIDPVSPYEQYF